The 9 T cell receptor beta chains below come from one sample, sequenced in a study of human T cells and chemical hapten exposure. As to time point: patch test 2, 6 weeks after DPC sensitization. Treatment of the sample: therapeutic diphenylcyclopropenone sensitization with weekly scalp DPC. In TCRdb, the RACE reads were re-called with MiXCR into one record per CDR3 protein. The sample records some 84,000 distinct CDR3 sequences, about 10% being singletons. The material was whole blood, obtained in connection with sensitization to the hapten diphenylcyclopropenone (DPC). These receptor sequences come from a woman between 45 and 65 years old with alopecia areata. Some clones in this sample may be carry-over from other donors' samples.

The V and J genes are TRBV4-2 and TRBJ2-1, with 9 bases identical to TRBD2. V dropped 0 bases and J dropped 6; count of bases not matched to a gene: 12. The CDR3 runs to 18 residues. The germline V gene encodes CDR1 LGHNA and CDR2 YNFKEQ. The CDR3 protein is CASSQDKGGLAGFNEQFF. As DNA, the CDR3 is TGTGCCAGCAGCCAAGATAAAGGGGGGCTAGCGGGATTCAATGAGCAGTTCTTC.

The chain's CDR3 is CAAGVGYTF. Written as DNA, the CDR3 is TGTGCCGCCGGTGTAGGCTACACCTTC. The chain is built from TRBV7-2 and TRBJ1-2; no clear D gene. Trimming left V 11 bases short and J 8 bases short, with 9 bases between. Germline lookup yields CDR1 SGHTA and CDR2 FQGNSA. The CDR3 is 9 amino acids.

This clonotype was observed at least ten times. This chain joins TRBV5-5 and TRBJ1-3; TRBD1 matches at 7 bases. V trimming: 5 bases; J trimming: 4 bases; junction bases outside the gene matches: 15. The CDR3 length is 17 residues. CDR1 SGHKS and CDR2 YYEKEE come from the germline V gene (reference sequence). The CDR3 nucleotides read TGTGCCAGCAGGAAAGCGGACGCAACAGGGGTGGGAAACACCATATATTTT. It codes for CASRKADATGVGNTIYF.

Notes on this clonotype: At one end, the junction sequence differs from germline, possibly due to a read error. This chain joins TRBV5-1 and TRBJ2-2; 7 bases agree with TRBD1. The CDR3 is 16 amino acids. CDR1 SGHRS and CDR2 YFSETQ come from the germline V gene. As DNA, the CDR3 is TGCGCCAGCAGCCCGGGACAGTCCGCGAACACCGGGGAGCCGTTTTTT. The encoded protein is CASSPGQSANTGEPFF.

This clonotype was picked up a small number of times. This sequence joins TRBV7-2 and TRBJ1-3; D perhaps matches TRBD1 (5 bases). The CDR3 consists of 15 residues. The V gene's germline CDR1 is SGHTA and CDR2 FQGNSA. Deletions cut 1 base from V and 3 bases from J, with 10 bases between. DNA for the CDR3: TGTGCCAGCAGCTTAGTAGGGCAGGGTGGAAACACCATATATTTT. It codes for CASSLVGQGGNTIYF. Based on the CDR3 plus reference TRBV7-2 and TRBJ1-3, the full variable domain is GAGVSQSPSNKVTEKGKDVELRCDPISGHTALYWYRQSLGQGLEFLIYFQGNSAPDKSGLPSDRFSAERTGGSVSTLTIQRTQQEDSAVYLCASSLVGQGGNTIYFGEGSWLTVV.

DNA for the CDR3: TGCGCCAGCAGCTTGGCCCTTGATACGCAGTATTTT. Translation gives CASSLALDTQYF. The chain carries TRBV5-1 and TRBJ2-3; D is ambiguous. Germline V gives CDR1 SGHRS, CDR2 YFSETQ. Trimming shortened V by 0 bases and J by 6 bases, and 5 bases separated the two germline ends. CDR3 size: 12 residues.

This clonotype was detected ten times or more. The chain has TRBV6-2 or TRBV6-3 and TRBJ2-2, with 7 bases fitting TRBD2. CDR3 length: 17 residues. The junction had 16 bases not matched to a gene; V was cut back by 5 bases and J by 7 bases. Germline assignment: CDR1 MNHEY and CDR2 SVGEGT. Here the CDR3 DNA reads TGTGCCAGCAGTCTGAGGAGTGCGGGAGCCGTGGACGGGGAGCTGTTTTTT. The encoded protein is CASSLRSAGAVDGELFF.

Many counts were recorded for this clonotype. The gene calls are TRBV4-3 and TRBJ2-7; TRBD2 matches 11 bases. Germline CDR1 reads LGHNA; CDR2 reads YSLEER. The CDR3 is made up of 15 amino acids. The ends lost 1 base at V and 2 bases at J; junction bases unmatched: 1. The CDR3 sequence: CASSQGLAGTYEQYF. For the CDR3, the DNA is TGCGCCAGCAGCCAAGGACTAGCGGGAACCTACGAGCAGTACTTC.

The V gene is TRBV4-3, the J gene TRBJ2-3; the match to TRBD1 covers 7 bases. The CDR3 spans 15 residues. The germline V gene has CDR1 LGHNA and CDR2 YSLEER. Unmatched junction bases numbered 10, after V lost 4 bases and J lost 6 bases. Here the CDR3 reads CASSPGVQGVDTQYF. In nucleotides, the CDR3 is TGCGCCAGCAGCCCGGGTGTGCAGGGGGTGGATACGCAGTATTTT.